The rows below give T cell receptor beta chains drawn from one sample of a study of blood T cells in healthy people across ages. TCRdb processed the 5' RACE reads anew with MiXCR; each CDR3 protein has one entry. The sample lists hundreds of thousands of distinct CDR3 sequences, more than 20% occurring once. The same data also went into a second study, on T cells of mothers and their children.

Sequenced input: blood. Receptor source: a boy younger than 18 in good health. Each CDR3 is given with its conserved first and last residue. The order of the fields is J gene, V gene, D gene, clone size, CDR3 DNA, CDR3 protein. A D gene is named only where the DNA matches it firmly. Expanded clones are given a class, and other clones once, few, many or no size at all.

j_gene: TRBJ1-2
v_gene: TRBV24-1
d_gene: -
abundance: -
CDR3nt: TGTGCCACCAGTGATACCAGACAGGTTTATGGCTACACCTTC
CDR3aa: CATSDTRQVYGYTF

j_gene: TRBJ1-5
v_gene: TRBV6-1
d_gene: -
abundance: few
CDR3nt: TGTGCCAGAGGACAGACGAGCAATCAGCCCCAGCATTTT
CDR3aa: CARGQTSNQPQHF

j_gene: TRBJ2-3
v_gene: TRBV15
d_gene: TRBD1
abundance: -
CDR3nt: TGTGCCACCAGCAGCGGAGACAGGGGAAGTGGGACAGATACGCAGTATTTT
CDR3aa: CATSSGDRGSGTDTQYF

j_gene: TRBJ2-3
v_gene: TRBV29-1
d_gene: -
abundance: -
CDR3nt: TGCAGCGCCCGGAGAGCTAACACAGATACGCAGTATTTT
CDR3aa: CSARRANTDTQYF

j_gene: TRBJ2-1
v_gene: TRBV12-5
d_gene: -
abundance: few
CDR3nt: TGTGCTAGTGCCCCCGACGGGGTGGATGAGCAGTTCTTC
CDR3aa: CASAPDGVDEQFF

j_gene: TRBJ1-4
v_gene: TRBV20-1
d_gene: TRBD1
abundance: -
CDR3nt: TGCAGTGCTAGGGCCAGGGGGCCCAATGAAAAACTGTTTTTT
CDR3aa: CSARARGPNEKLFF

j_gene: TRBJ1-2
v_gene: TRBV25-1
d_gene: TRBD1
abundance: few
CDR3nt: TGTGCCAGCAGTCCGGGACAGGGACGCACCTTC
CDR3aa: CASSPGQGRTF

j_gene: TRBJ2-7
v_gene: TRBV28
d_gene: TRBD1
abundance: few
CDR3nt: TGTGCCAGCAGAACATGGGACAGGGTTATTTACGAGCAGTACTTC
CDR3aa: CASRTWDRVIYEQYF

j_gene: TRBJ1-6
v_gene: TRBV7-2
d_gene: -
abundance: -
CDR3nt: TGTGCCAGCAGTACCTCGGGAGGGACTTCACCCCTCCACTTT
CDR3aa: CASSTSGGTSPLHF

j_gene: TRBJ2-3
v_gene: TRBV28
d_gene: -
abundance: few
CDR3nt: TGTGCCAGCAGGGAGGGGGAGACGCAGTATTTT
CDR3aa: CASREGETQYF

j_gene: TRBJ1-6
v_gene: TRBV30
d_gene: -
abundance: -
CDR3nt: TGTGCCTGGAGGATTTGGGAGACGGACTCACCCCTCCACTTT
CDR3aa: CAWRIWETDSPLHF

j_gene: TRBJ1-2
v_gene: TRBV7-9
d_gene: -
abundance: few
CDR3nt: TGTGCCAGCAGTTTTGGCTCTGGCTACACCTTC
CDR3aa: CASSFGSGYTF

j_gene: TRBJ2-5
v_gene: TRBV25-1
d_gene: TRBD2
abundance: -
CDR3nt: TGTGCCAGCAGTGAATGGGGAGCGGGGGCCGAGACCCAGTACTTC
CDR3aa: CASSEWGAGAETQYF

j_gene: TRBJ2-3
v_gene: TRBV5-1
d_gene: TRBD2
abundance: -
CDR3nt: TGCGCCAGCAGCGCCAGCGGGAGGGCAGATACGCAGTATTTT
CDR3aa: CASSASGRADTQYF

j_gene: TRBJ2-3
v_gene: TRBV6-5
d_gene: TRBD2
abundance: few
CDR3nt: TGTGCCAGCAGTTACGCGGGAGGGTTGGATACGCAGTATTTT
CDR3aa: CASSYAGGLDTQYF

j_gene: TRBJ2-7
v_gene: TRBV28
d_gene: -
abundance: few
CDR3nt: TGTGCCAGCAGTTACGGACTAAATTCCTACGAGCAGTACTTC
CDR3aa: CASSYGLNSYEQYF

j_gene: TRBJ2-3
v_gene: TRBV7-8
d_gene: -
abundance: -
CDR3nt: TGTGCCAGCAGTTCTGGGTGGCGGGTTGCAGATACGCAGTATTTT
CDR3aa: CASSSGWRVADTQYF

j_gene: TRBJ1-2
v_gene: TRBV4-2
d_gene: -
abundance: few
CDR3nt: TGTGCCAGCAGCCAAGATCAAGGAACTTACTATGGCTACACCTTC
CDR3aa: CASSQDQGTYYGYTF

j_gene: TRBJ2-5
v_gene: TRBV3-1
d_gene: -
abundance: few
CDR3nt: TGTGCCAGCAGCCAAGATGCGGGACGGGGTGGGGCCCAGTACTTC
CDR3aa: CASSQDAGRGGAQYF

j_gene: TRBJ1-1
v_gene: TRBV28
d_gene: -
abundance: -
CDR3nt: TGTGCCAGCAGACCCCAGGTGACAGTGAACACTGAAGCTTTCTTT
CDR3aa: CASRPQVTVNTEAFF

j_gene: TRBJ2-3
v_gene: TRBV7-9
d_gene: TRBD2
abundance: few
CDR3nt: TGTGCCAGCAGCTCGTCAATAGCGGGGGGTACGCAGTATTTT
CDR3aa: CASSSSIAGGTQYF

j_gene: TRBJ1-2
v_gene: TRBV28
d_gene: TRBD1
abundance: few
CDR3nt: TGTGCCAGCAGTTCGGGACAGGCTAGAATTAACTATGGCTACACCTTC
CDR3aa: CASSSGQARINYGYTF

j_gene: TRBJ1-4
v_gene: TRBV9
d_gene: -
abundance: many
CDR3nt: TGTGCCAGCAGCCCTGGGCCCCGGGGTGAAAAACTGTTTTTT
CDR3aa: CASSPGPRGEKLFF

j_gene: TRBJ1-4
v_gene: TRBV20-1
d_gene: -
abundance: -
CDR3nt: TGCAGTGCTAGGCAAACAGGGATGGGTGAAAAACTGTTTTTT
CDR3aa: CSARQTGMGEKLFF

j_gene: TRBJ2-5
v_gene: TRBV6-5
d_gene: -
abundance: few
CDR3nt: TGTGCCAGCAGCCTCGCGTACCAAGAGGCCCAGTACTTC
CDR3aa: CASSLAYQEAQYF

j_gene: TRBJ1-1
v_gene: TRBV15
d_gene: -
abundance: few
CDR3nt: TGTGCCACCAGCCACGTAAAGAGTGAAGCTTTCTTT
CDR3aa: CATSHVKSEAFF

j_gene: TRBJ1-4
v_gene: TRBV4-3
d_gene: TRBD1
abundance: -
CDR3nt: TGCGCCAGCAGCCAAGATACCGGACAGGCTAATGAAAAACTGTTTTTT
CDR3aa: CASSQDTGQANEKLFF

j_gene: TRBJ2-2
v_gene: TRBV6-2/TRBV6-3
d_gene: -
abundance: few
CDR3nt: TGTGCCAGCAGTTACTCGACATCCCAACAAGAGTATTTTGGTCTCACCGGGGAGCTGTTTTTT
CDR3aa: CASSYSTSQQEYFGLTGELFF

j_gene: TRBJ1-3
v_gene: TRBV4-1
d_gene: -
abundance: -
CDR3nt: TGCGCCAGCAGCCAAGATATACCAGGGTCTGGAAACACCATATATTTT
CDR3aa: CASSQDIPGSGNTIYF

j_gene: TRBJ2-5
v_gene: TRBV4-1
d_gene: -
abundance: few
CDR3nt: TGCGCCAGCAGCCCCCCGGACAGCCAAGAGACCCAGTACTTC
CDR3aa: CASSPPDSQETQYF

j_gene: TRBJ2-5
v_gene: TRBV5-1
d_gene: -
abundance: -
CDR3nt: TGCGCCGGCAGCGTACCAGAGGGCCCTCAAGAGACCCAGTACTTC
CDR3aa: CAGSVPEGPQETQYF

j_gene: TRBJ2-4
v_gene: TRBV7-6
d_gene: -
abundance: -
CDR3nt: TGTGCCAGCAGCCCGGGACTCACAAACATTCAGTACTTC
CDR3aa: CASSPGLTNIQYF

j_gene: TRBJ1-1
v_gene: TRBV5-1
d_gene: -
abundance: -
CDR3nt: TGCGCCAGCAGCCGGAATACAGGCGACCTGAACACTGAAGCTTTCTTT
CDR3aa: CASSRNTGDLNTEAFF

j_gene: TRBJ2-4
v_gene: TRBV20-1
d_gene: TRBD2
abundance: -
CDR3nt: TGCAGTGCTAGAGAGTCCGGACTAGCGGGACTAGCCAAAAACATTCAGTACTTC
CDR3aa: CSARESGLAGLAKNIQYF

j_gene: TRBJ1-5
v_gene: TRBV12-3/TRBV12-4
d_gene: TRBD1
abundance: few
CDR3nt: TGTGCCAGCAGTTTTGACAGGGATATCGGTCAGCCCCAGCATTTT
CDR3aa: CASSFDRDIGQPQHF

j_gene: TRBJ2-7
v_gene: TRBV7-2
d_gene: -
abundance: -
CDR3nt: TGTGCCAGCAGCCCCGCAGTAAGCTCCTACGAGCAGTACTTC
CDR3aa: CASSPAVSSYEQYF

j_gene: TRBJ1-2
v_gene: TRBV3-1
d_gene: TRBD1
abundance: -
CDR3nt: TGTGCCAGCAGCCAGGCCCTACAGGGGGATGGCTACACCTTC
CDR3aa: CASSQALQGDGYTF

j_gene: TRBJ2-3
v_gene: TRBV27
d_gene: -
abundance: -
CDR3nt: TGTGCCAGCAGTCCTCCTGACAGGTTCCCAGATACGCAGTATTTT
CDR3aa: CASSPPDRFPDTQYF

j_gene: TRBJ2-5
v_gene: TRBV2
d_gene: -
abundance: few
CDR3nt: TGTGCCAGCAGTGAACGGTGGGAAGAGACCCAGTACTTC
CDR3aa: CASSERWEETQYF

j_gene: TRBJ2-7
v_gene: TRBV6-1
d_gene: -
abundance: -
CDR3nt: TGTGCCAGCAGTGAAGGGGACGCGGACGAGCAGTACTTC
CDR3aa: CASSEGDADEQYF

j_gene: TRBJ2-7
v_gene: TRBV13
d_gene: TRBD2
abundance: -
CDR3nt: TGTGCCAGCAGCTCCCTACTAGCGGGGGCCGCCTACGAGCAGTACTTC
CDR3aa: CASSSLLAGAAYEQYF

j_gene: TRBJ1-1
v_gene: TRBV29-1
d_gene: -
abundance: -
CDR3nt: TGCAGCGTTGCCGGGGGGCGAACTGAAGCTTTCTTT
CDR3aa: CSVAGGRTEAFF

j_gene: TRBJ1-1
v_gene: TRBV5-1
d_gene: TRBD1
abundance: few
CDR3nt: TGCGCCAGCAGCGGAGGACAGGACACTGAGGCTTTCTTT
CDR3aa: CASSGGQDTEAFF

j_gene: TRBJ2-3
v_gene: TRBV19
d_gene: -
abundance: few
CDR3nt: TGTGCCAGTAGGACCGGGACTGACACAGATACGCAGTATTTT
CDR3aa: CASRTGTDTDTQYF

j_gene: TRBJ2-4
v_gene: TRBV19
d_gene: TRBD1
abundance: -
CDR3nt: TGTGCCAGTAGTATTGGGACAGGGGAAAACATTCAGTACTTC
CDR3aa: CASSIGTGENIQYF

j_gene: TRBJ2-3
v_gene: TRBV20-1
d_gene: TRBD2
abundance: few
CDR3nt: TGCAGTGCTAGAGGGCGGGGGAGGAGCACAGATACGCAGTATTTT
CDR3aa: CSARGRGRSTDTQYF

j_gene: TRBJ2-5
v_gene: TRBV20-1
d_gene: TRBD2
abundance: many
CDR3nt: TGCAGTGCTAGAGGAGCGGGGGGGCGATCGGAGACCCAGTACTTC
CDR3aa: CSARGAGGRSETQYF

j_gene: TRBJ2-1
v_gene: TRBV9
d_gene: -
abundance: -
CDR3nt: TGTGCCAGCAGCGTAGCAGGGAACTATGAGCAGTTCTTC
CDR3aa: CASSVAGNYEQFF

j_gene: TRBJ2-5
v_gene: TRBV20-1
d_gene: TRBD2
abundance: few
CDR3nt: TGCAGTGCTAGAGGACTCCCACTAGCGGGAGGGCCCCAAGAGACCCAGTACTTC
CDR3aa: CSARGLPLAGGPQETQYF

j_gene: TRBJ2-1
v_gene: TRBV6-2/TRBV6-3
d_gene: -
abundance: many
CDR3nt: TGTGCCAGCAGTTACTCGACGGACTACAATGAGCAGTTCTTC
CDR3aa: CASSYSTDYNEQFF

j_gene: TRBJ2-1
v_gene: TRBV6-2/TRBV6-3
d_gene: -
abundance: -
CDR3nt: TGTGCCAGCCGTGGTACAGGGATCGAGGGGAATGAGCAGTTCTTC
CDR3aa: CASRGTGIEGNEQFF

j_gene: TRBJ1-4
v_gene: TRBV5-1
d_gene: -
abundance: -
CDR3nt: TGCGCCAGCAGCTTGGATGGGAGGGGTAGTGAAAAACTGTTTTTT
CDR3aa: CASSLDGRGSEKLFF